This T cell receptor beta chain was obtained from a study of T cell responses to AZD1222 COVID-19 vaccine. Across the study: Timing groups of about 4 and about 12 weeks for second doses were pooled.

TCRdb keeps only in-frame clones here, not all; method: immunoSEQ multiplex PCR. The sample contains around 140,000 clones, more than 85% of which appear only once. About this clone itself: What it recognizes is unknown.

V gave up 1 base and J gave up 5 bases, with 15 bases separating them. The CDR3 spans 16 residues. Germline assignment: CDR1 SEHNR and CDR2 FQNEAQ (reference sequence). Study-level results: The study sampled repertoires only after the peak T cell response. The donor group comprised mostly white British people and more females; the analysis possibly underestimated clonal diversity. With dominance at 160-218 and 743-854, vaccine-associated CD4 TCRs spanned spike.

The chain is built from TRBV7-9 and TRBJ2-1; weak D call: TRBD1 (6 bases). This material consisted of peripheral blood, taken on day 0 of AZD1222 vaccination. This clonotype was sampled from an adult in good health. In nucleotides, the CDR3 is TGTGCCAGCAGCTTAGGTTTTCGGACAGCAAACAATGAGCAGTTCTTC. It translates to CASSLGFRTANNEQFF. The full variable domain, its missing parts supplied by reference TRBV7-9 and TRBJ2-1, is DTGVSQNPRHKITKRGQNVTFRCDPISEHNRLYWYRQTLGQGPEFLTYFQNEAQLEKSRLLSDRFSAERPKGSFSTLEIQRTEQGDSAMYLCASSLGFRTANNEQFFGPGTRLTVL.